This T cell receptor beta chain was identified during a study of beta chain features in type 1 diabetes. Study-wide results and caveats: Moderate but significant shortening of TCRB CDR3s was recorded in all four CD4+ subsets from Type 1 diabetes patients. Type 1 diabetes patients had VDJ junctions that carried fewer insertions and more deletions. Any PCR bias toward short templates would affect both groups alike.

CD45RO/CCR7/CD25/CD127/CD95/CD27 separated CD4+ naive, central memory, regulatory and stem cell-like memory cells by sorting. This clone came up a few times. Its antigen remains unidentified. The authors reverse transcribed all of the isolated RNA, so sequencing captured expressed TCRB transcripts. The data were produced by immunoSEQ multiplex PCR, yet TCRdb's version contains in-frame clones alone and is incomplete. The sample carries approximately 150,000 clones, 8.5% to 12% recorded once. The CDR3 runs 16 residues. CDR1 and CDR2 from the germline V gene are SGHDT and YYEEEE. V gave up 1 base and J gave up 1 base, with 12 bases separating them.

The source of this sequence is a man aged 18 to 35 in good health. V is TRBV5-6 and J is TRBJ2-4; D is possibly TRBD1 (5 bases). The sequenced sample was naive CD4+ T cells from blood. Here the CDR3 reads CASSLIWGAAKNIQYF. CDR3 DNA: TGTGCCAGCAGCTTGATTTGGGGCGCGGCCAAAAACATTCAGTACTTC.